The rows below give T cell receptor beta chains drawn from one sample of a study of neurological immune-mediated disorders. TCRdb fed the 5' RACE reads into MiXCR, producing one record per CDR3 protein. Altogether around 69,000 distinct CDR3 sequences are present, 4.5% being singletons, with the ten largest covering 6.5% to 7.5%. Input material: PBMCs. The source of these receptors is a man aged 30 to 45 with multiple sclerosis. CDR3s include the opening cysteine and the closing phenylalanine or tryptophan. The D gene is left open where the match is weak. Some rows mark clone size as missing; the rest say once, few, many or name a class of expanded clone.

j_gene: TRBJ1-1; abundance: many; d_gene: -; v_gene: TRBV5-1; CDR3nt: TGCGCCAGCAGCCCCGGAGGACGGACGAGCACTGAAGCTTTCTTT; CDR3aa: CASSPGGRTSTEAFF
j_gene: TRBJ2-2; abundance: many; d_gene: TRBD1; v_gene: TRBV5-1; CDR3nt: TGCGCCAGCAGCATAGGACAGGGAAGCACCGGGGAGCTGTTTTTT; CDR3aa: CASSIGQGSTGELFF
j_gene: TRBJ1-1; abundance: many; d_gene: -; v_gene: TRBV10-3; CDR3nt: TGTGCCATCAGGCGGAGGGAGGATACTGAAGCTTTCTTT; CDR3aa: CAIRRREDTEAFF
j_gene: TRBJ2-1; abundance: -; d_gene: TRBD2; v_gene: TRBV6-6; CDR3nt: TGTGCCAGCAGTTACACGGGACTAGCGGGACAGTTCTTC; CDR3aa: CASSYTGLAGQFF
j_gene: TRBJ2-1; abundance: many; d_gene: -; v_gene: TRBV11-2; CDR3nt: TGTGCCAGCAGCGCCTACAATGAGCAGTTCTTC; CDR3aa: CASSAYNEQFF
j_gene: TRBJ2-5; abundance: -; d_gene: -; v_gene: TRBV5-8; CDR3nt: TGTGCCAGCAGCTTGGGCGGTATGTGGGAGACCCAGTACTTC; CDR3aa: CASSLGGMWETQYF
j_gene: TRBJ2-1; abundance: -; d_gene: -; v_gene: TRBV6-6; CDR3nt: TGTGCCAGCACTCCGACCTCTCGGGGCCCTGAGCAGTTCTTC; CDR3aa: CASTPTSRGPEQFF
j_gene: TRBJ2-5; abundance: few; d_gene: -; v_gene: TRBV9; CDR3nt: TGTGCCAGCAGAGGAGGGGCCTCGGAGACCCAGTACTTC; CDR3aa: CASRGGASETQYF
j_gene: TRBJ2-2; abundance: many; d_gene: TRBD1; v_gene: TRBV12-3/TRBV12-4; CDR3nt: TGTGCCAGCAGTTCCAGGACAGGGATTCCCGGGGAGCTGTTTTTT; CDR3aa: CASSSRTGIPGELFF
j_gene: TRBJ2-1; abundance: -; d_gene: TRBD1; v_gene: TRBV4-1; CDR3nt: TGCGCCAGCAGCCAAGGGTGGCGGACAGGGGATTTTATTGAGCAGTTCTTC; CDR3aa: CASSQGWRTGDFIEQFF
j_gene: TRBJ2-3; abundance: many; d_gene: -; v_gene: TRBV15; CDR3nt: TGTGCCACCAGCAGCGGGACCCCCGGGCAGTATTTT; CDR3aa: CATSSGTPGQYF
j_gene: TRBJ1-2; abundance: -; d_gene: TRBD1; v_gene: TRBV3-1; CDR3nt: TGTGCCAGCAGCCTTAGTCACAGGGGGAACTATGGCTACACCTTC; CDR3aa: CASSLSHRGNYGYTF
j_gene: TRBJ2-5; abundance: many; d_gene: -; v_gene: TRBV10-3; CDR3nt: TGTGCCATCAGCGGACCCAACTCCGGGGTCCAAGAGACCCAGTACTTC; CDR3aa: CAISGPNSGVQETQYF
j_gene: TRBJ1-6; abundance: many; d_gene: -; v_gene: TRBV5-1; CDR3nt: TGCGCCAGCAGTCGGGGGGCGAGGGGCGAAAATTCACCCCTCAACTTT; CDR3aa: CASSRGARGENSPLNF
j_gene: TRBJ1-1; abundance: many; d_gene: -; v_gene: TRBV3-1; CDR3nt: TGTGCCAGCAGCCAAGACCCTCGGGAGCCGTTGAACACTGAAGCTTTCTTT; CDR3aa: CASSQDPREPLNTEAFF
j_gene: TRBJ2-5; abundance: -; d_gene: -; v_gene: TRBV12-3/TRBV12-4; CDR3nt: TGTGCCAGCAGTTTGAAGAGGGAGGAGACCCAGTACTTC; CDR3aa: CASSLKREETQYF
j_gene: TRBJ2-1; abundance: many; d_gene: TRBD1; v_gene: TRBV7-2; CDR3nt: TGTGCCAGCAGCTTCCCCGGGACAGTATACAATGAGCAGTTCTTC; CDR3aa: CASSFPGTVYNEQFF
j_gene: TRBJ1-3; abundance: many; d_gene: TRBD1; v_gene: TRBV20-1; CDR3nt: TGCAGTGCTAGAGCTTCGGGACAGAGAAACACCATATATTTT; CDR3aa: CSARASGQRNTIYF
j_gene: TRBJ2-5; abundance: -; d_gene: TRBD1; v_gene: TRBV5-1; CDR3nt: TGCGCCAGCAGCTTCCCAGGGGGTGCAGAGACCCAGTACTTC; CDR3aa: CASSFPGGAETQYF
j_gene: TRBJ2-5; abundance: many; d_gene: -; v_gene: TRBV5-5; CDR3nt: TGTGCCAGCAGGATACAGATAGCCCAAGAGACCCAGTACTTC; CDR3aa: CASRIQIAQETQYF